Listed below are T cell receptor beta chains from one sample, sequenced in a study of cytomegalovirus exposure and HLA in healthy donors. Generated by immunoSEQ multiplex PCR, the TCRdb table keeps only in-frame clones and is missing some. The sample contains 180,000 or so clones, over 70% of which appear only once. The sample consisted of PBMCs. These receptors were taken from a male donor in good health and CMV-seronegative. The CDR3 runs from the conserved cysteine through the conserved F or W. The order of the fields is CDR3 DNA, CDR3 protein, V gene, J gene, D gene, clone size. The D gene is left open where the match is weak. Some rows have no size entry. The others give once, few or many, or a class for an expanded clone.

DNA: TGTGCCAGCTCACCCCAAGGGGCTGGGGCCAACGTCCTGACTTTC; CDR3: CASSPQGAGANVLTF; V: TRBV18; J: TRBJ2-6; D: -; size: once
DNA: TGTGCCAGCAGTTACCTCCTTTCGCGCGATGAGCAGTTCTTC; CDR3: CASSYLLSRDEQFF; V: TRBV6-6; J: TRBJ2-1; D: -; size: once
DNA: TGTGCCAGCAGCCTTCGGTGGGGGGGCCCGACCTACGAGCAGTACTTC; CDR3: CASSLRWGGPTYEQYF; V: TRBV7-8; J: TRBJ2-7; D: -; size: -
DNA: TGTGCCAGCAGCAGGAGGACAGGGAAGGACACTGAAGCTTTCTTT; CDR3: CASSRRTGKDTEAFF; V: TRBV21-1; J: TRBJ1-1; D: -; size: few
DNA: TGTGCCAGCAGTTTTATGGCGGACTACAATGAGCAGTTCTTC; CDR3: CASSFMADYNEQFF; V: TRBV28; J: TRBJ2-1; D: -; size: -
DNA: TGTGCCAGCAGTTACTCCAGGGAACCGGCGTATGGCTACACCTTC; CDR3: CASSYSREPAYGYTF; V: TRBV6-5; J: TRBJ1-2; D: -; size: once
DNA: TGTGCCAGCAGTTACTCGAACAGGTATCTCTACGAGCAGTACTTC; CDR3: CASSYSNRYLYEQYF; V: TRBV6-5; J: TRBJ2-7; D: -; size: once
DNA: TGCGCCAGCAGCGGCGGCGGGGGAAACTACTACGAGCAGTACTTC; CDR3: CASSGGGGNYYEQYF; V: TRBV5-1; J: TRBJ2-7; D: TRBD2; size: -
DNA: TGTGCCAGCAGCTTTGTACAGGGGAACACCGGGGAGCTGTTTTTT; CDR3: CASSFVQGNTGELFF; V: TRBV7-9; J: TRBJ2-2; D: -; size: -
DNA: TGTGCCAGCACCCACGGGGTAGGAGGCTACACCTTC; CDR3: CASTHGVGGYTF; V: TRBV6-5; J: TRBJ1-2; D: -; size: -
DNA: TGCGCCAGCAGCCCCGGGGCAGGGGTGTACACCGGGGAGCTGTTTTTT; CDR3: CASSPGAGVYTGELFF; V: TRBV5-1; J: TRBJ2-2; D: -; size: -
DNA: TGTGCCAGCAGTCCTAGCGGGAGTTTGATAGATACGCAGTATTTT; CDR3: CASSPSGSLIDTQYF; V: TRBV28; J: TRBJ2-3; D: TRBD2; size: once
DNA: TGTGCCAGCAGCTTAGGCCGGCAGGGGCTTTATAATTCACCCCTCCACTTT; CDR3: CASSLGRQGLYNSPLHF; V: TRBV13; J: TRBJ1-6; D: -; size: few
DNA: TGTGCCAGCAGCTTCACGGGCAATCAGCCCCAGCATTTT; CDR3: CASSFTGNQPQHF; V: TRBV11-2; J: TRBJ1-5; D: -; size: -
DNA: TGTGCCAGCAGCACCGGGACACTCAATCAGCCCCAGCATTTT; CDR3: CASSTGTLNQPQHF; V: TRBV5-6; J: TRBJ1-5; D: -; size: -
DNA: TGTGCCAGTAGTACGACTGGTTACAATGAGCAGTTCTTC; CDR3: CASSTTGYNEQFF; V: TRBV19; J: TRBJ2-1; D: -; size: -
DNA: TGTGCCAGCAGCCGAGCGGGGGGCACTGAAGCTTTCTTT; CDR3: CASSRAGGTEAFF; V: TRBV5-6; J: TRBJ1-1; D: -; size: -
DNA: TGCGCCAGCAGCCAAGATTATTACCCTGGGAGCTCTGAAGCTTTCTTT; CDR3: CASSQDYYPGSSEAFF; V: TRBV4-1; J: TRBJ1-1; D: -; size: -
DNA: TGTGCCAGCAGACCACTACGCTACAATGAGCAGTTCTTC; CDR3: CASRPLRYNEQFF; V: TRBV6-6; J: TRBJ2-1; D: -; size: -
DNA: TGCGCCAGCAGCCACGACCTAAGGCAGGTGGGCTATGGCTACACCTTC; CDR3: CASSHDLRQVGYGYTF; V: TRBV5-1; J: TRBJ1-2; D: -; size: few
DNA: TGTGCCACCAGCAGAGTCTCGACTAATGAAAAACTGTTTTTT; CDR3: CATSRVSTNEKLFF; V: TRBV15; J: TRBJ1-4; D: -; size: -
DNA: TGTGCCACCAAATGGGACTCCAGCTCCTACGAGCAGTACTTC; CDR3: CATKWDSSSYEQYF; V: TRBV27; J: TRBJ2-7; D: -; size: -
DNA: TGTGCCTGGAGCCTCGACAGAACTAATGAAAAACTGTTTTTT; CDR3: CAWSLDRTNEKLFF; V: TRBV30; J: TRBJ1-4; D: -; size: -
DNA: TGTGCCAGTAGCGCTAGCGGGAGGGCCTTCGAGCAGTACTTC; CDR3: CASSASGRAFEQYF; V: TRBV19; J: TRBJ2-7; D: TRBD2; size: -
DNA: TGTGCCAGCAGAGCGGGAGGCTCGTACAATGAGCAGTTCTTC; CDR3: CASRAGGSYNEQFF; V: TRBV14; J: TRBJ2-1; D: TRBD2; size: once
DNA: TGTGCCAGTAGTATTGGCGGGAGAAAGAACGAGCAGTACTTC; CDR3: CASSIGGRKNEQYF; V: TRBV19; J: TRBJ2-7; D: TRBD2; size: -
DNA: TGTGCCAGCAGCCGAGTGCCCACTCAGGGGGCCTACGAGCAGTACTTC; CDR3: CASSRVPTQGAYEQYF; V: TRBV11-1; J: TRBJ2-7; D: TRBD1; size: once
DNA: TGTGCCAGCAGTTCCACAGGGGTCGAAGCTTTCTTT; CDR3: CASSSTGVEAFF; V: TRBV5-4; J: TRBJ1-1; D: TRBD1; size: few
DNA: TGCGCCAGCAGCTCACTGGGTACAGGGGATACTGAAGCTTTCTTT; CDR3: CASSSLGTGDTEAFF; V: TRBV5-1; J: TRBJ1-1; D: TRBD1; size: -
DNA: TGTGCCAGCAGCCAAAAACTAGGGACTAGCGGGGAGTCCTACGAGCAGTACTTC; CDR3: CASSQKLGTSGESYEQYF; V: TRBV4-2; J: TRBJ2-7; D: TRBD2; size: few
DNA: TGTGCCAGCAGCCGCCGAATTGCAGGGAACACTGAAGCTTTCTTT; CDR3: CASSRRIAGNTEAFF; V: TRBV11-3; J: TRBJ1-1; D: -; size: -
DNA: TGTGCCAGCAGGGCCGGGACAGTACCTTCATTGGACTATGGCTACACCTTC; CDR3: CASRAGTVPSLDYGYTF; V: TRBV2; J: TRBJ1-2; D: TRBD1; size: -
DNA: TGTGCCAGCAGCCAAGAACTAGTTGGACCCTCCTACAATGAGCAGTTCTTC; CDR3: CASSQELVGPSYNEQFF; V: TRBV4-2; J: TRBJ2-1; D: -; size: -
DNA: TGTGCCAGCAGGGAACCCGGGACTTACAATGAGCAGTTCTTC; CDR3: CASREPGTYNEQFF; V: TRBV7-3; J: TRBJ2-1; D: -; size: -
DNA: TGTGCCAGCAGCCCCAGGGTGAATCAGCCCCAGCATTTT; CDR3: CASSPRVNQPQHF; V: TRBV7-2; J: TRBJ1-5; D: -; size: few
DNA: TGTGCCAGCAGCTTAGCAGCGGGTGCGTACGAGCAGTACTTC; CDR3: CASSLAAGAYEQYF; V: TRBV7-2; J: TRBJ2-7; D: -; size: -